This is a list of T cell receptor beta chains from one sample in a study of T cell changes during pregnancy in multiple sclerosis. Libraries were prepared by immunoSEQ multiplex PCR; TCRdb keeps only in-frame clonotypes and omits some of them. Of tens of thousands of clones in the sample, roughly nine tenths were seen once. The material sequenced was CD4+ T cells from peripheral blood mononuclear cells, taken before pregnancy. These receptors came from a female donor with multiple sclerosis, enrolled in a pregnancy study. Each CDR3 is given with its conserved first and last residue. The D gene is left open where the match is weak. Clone size is shown for a subset of rows, as once, few, many or a class of expanded clone.

TRBV7-8	.	TRBD1	TRBJ2-7	CASSLGQGATSYEQYF	TGTGCCAGCAGCTTAGGACAGGGGGCGACCTCCTACGAGCAGTACTTC
TRBV7-3	.	TRBD2	TRBJ2-1	CASRRTSGGRDEQFF	TGTGCCAGCAGACGGACTAGCGGGGGGAGGGATGAGCAGTTCTTC
TRBV28	.	.	TRBJ1-4	CASSFQVLSKLFF	TGTGCCAGCAGTTTCCAGGTCCTGTCCAAACTGTTTTTT
TRBV2	.	TRBD1	TRBJ1-1	CASRDRVWVLNTEAFF	TGTGCCAGCAGAGACAGGGTTTGGGTGCTGAACACTGAAGCTTTCTTT
TRBV2	.	.	TRBJ2-1	CASSLDPGHQYNEQFF	TGTGCCAGCAGTCTAGACCCGGGACACCAATACAATGAGCAGTTCTTC
TRBV7-9	.	TRBD2	TRBJ2-6	CASSRDGGAAGANVLTF	TGTGCCAGCAGCCGGGACGGGGGGGCCGCTGGGGCCAACGTCCTGACTTTC
TRBV2	.	TRBD2	TRBJ2-7	CASTGTRGFPEQYF	TGTGCCAGCACTGGGACTAGAGGTTTTCCCGAGCAGTACTTC
TRBV28	.	TRBD2	TRBJ2-1	CASSLSWTGRTSGDNEQFF	TGTGCCAGCAGTTTATCGTGGACAGGGCGGACTAGCGGAGACAATGAGCAGTTCTTC
TRBV5-4	.	TRBD1	TRBJ2-1	CASSLPGGEQFF	TGTGCCAGCAGCTTGCCAGGGGGTGAGCAGTTCTTC
TRBV12-2	.	.	TRBJ1-4	CASRLVTPSATNEKLFF	TGTGCAAGTCGCTTAGTAACCCCCAGTGCAACTAATGAAAAACTGTTTTTT
TRBV20-1	.	.	TRBJ1-2	CSASVSYTF	TGCAGTGCTAGTGTCAGCTACACCTTC
TRBV7-9	.	.	TRBJ2-3	CASSLGAQVWGTDTQYF	TGTGCCAGCAGCCTAGGGGCGCAGGTTTGGGGCACAGATACGCAGTATTTT
TRBV30	.	.	TRBJ1-1	CAWSYGLNTEAFF	TGTGCCTGGAGTTACGGACTCAACACTGAAGCTTTCTTT
TRBV23-1	few	TRBD1	TRBJ2-5	CASGQGETQYF	TGCGCCAGCGGACAGGGGGAGACCCAGTACTTC
TRBV10-2	.	TRBD1	TRBJ2-7	CASRGRGREQYF	TGCGCCAGCAGGGGCAGGGGGCGAGAGCAGTACTTC
TRBV18	.	.	TRBJ2-1	CASSPVRDLNSYNEQFF	TGTGCCAGCTCACCAGTCAGGGATCTAAACTCCTACAATGAGCAGTTCTTC
TRBV18	.	TRBD2	TRBJ2-1	CASSPASGGHNEQFF	TGTGCCAGCTCACCTGCTAGCGGGGGACACAATGAGCAGTTCTTC
TRBV9	.	TRBD1	TRBJ2-1	CASSPVGTGANEQFF	TGTGCCAGCAGCCCCGTAGGGACAGGGGCCAATGAGCAGTTCTTC
TRBV7-3	once	.	TRBJ2-7	CASSLLPPPGEQYF	TGTGCCAGCAGCCTATTACCACCGCCGGGGGAGCAGTACTTC
TRBV18	.	.	TRBJ1-1	CASSSEMNTEAFF	TGTGCCAGCTCGTCGGAGATGAACACTGAAGCTTTCTTT
TRBV5-4	once	.	TRBJ1-2	CASSPSDGWDYGYTF	TGTGCCAGCAGCCCCAGCGACGGATGGGACTATGGCTACACCTTC
TRBV2	few	.	TRBJ1-2	CASSSYLNPYGYTF	TGTGCCAGCAGTTCCTACCTAAACCCCTATGGCTACACCTTC
TRBV5-1	.	.	TRBJ2-7	CASSLGLLEREQYF	TGCGCCAGCAGCTTGGGTTTACTAGAACGTGAGCAGTACTTC
TRBV19	.	.	TRBJ2-7	CASSISADSSYEQYF	TGTGCCAGTAGTATATCCGCGGACAGTTCCTACGAGCAGTACTTC
TRBV28	.	.	TRBJ1-1	CASSLGGQNTEAFF	TGTGCCAGCAGTTTAGGGGGACAGAACACTGAAGCTTTCTTT
TRBV30	.	.	TRBJ1-2	CAWTEALYGYTF	TGTGCCTGGACGGAGGCTTTATATGGCTACACCTTC
TRBV9	.	.	TRBJ1-1	CASSSHPTPREKGNTEAFF	TGTGCCAGCAGCTCTCACCCTACCCCCAGGGAAAAAGGGAACACTGAAGCTTTCTTT
TRBV5-4	.	.	TRBJ1-2	CASSLQGPNYGYTF	TGTGCCAGCAGCTTACAGGGTCCTAACTATGGCTACACCTTC
TRBV2	.	TRBD2	TRBJ2-3	CASSALAGGHTQYF	TGTGCCAGCAGTGCACTAGCGGGGGGCCATACGCAGTATTTT
TRBV4-2	.	TRBD2	TRBJ2-1	CASSQVGGGPYNEQFF	TGTGCCAGCAGCCAGGTGGGCGGGGGGCCTTACAATGAGCAGTTCTTC
TRBV18	once	.	TRBJ2-2	CASSPGQGEGTGELFF	TGTGCCAGCTCACCGGGGCAGGGCGAAGGGACCGGGGAGCTGTTTTTT
TRBV6-1	.	.	TRBJ1-4	CASSRGLERAEKLFF	TGTGCCAGCAGCCGAGGACTAGAACGGGCCGAAAAACTGTTTTTT
TRBV9	.	.	TRBJ2-3	CASSVWGLSTDTQYF	TGTGCCAGCAGCGTATGGGGACTCTCCACAGATACGCAGTATTTT
TRBV5-6	.	TRBD2	TRBJ2-7	CASSLLGRAVIEQYF	TGTGCCAGCAGCTTGTTGGGGAGGGCCGTCATCGAGCAGTACTTC
TRBV5-1	.	TRBD2	TRBJ2-1	CASSRGLAGYNEQFF	TGCGCCAGCAGCCGTGGACTAGCGGGATACAATGAGCAGTTCTTC
TRBV6-6	.	TRBD1	TRBJ1-5	CASSSRDRGLQPQHF	TGTGCCAGCAGTAGCCGGGACAGGGGGCTTCAGCCCCAGCATTTT
TRBV5-8	.	TRBD1	TRBJ1-1	CASSSGTGIVSDTEAFF	TGTGCCAGCAGCTCCGGGACAGGGATTGTATCGGACACTGAAGCTTTCTTT
TRBV19	.	.	TRBJ1-2	CASTEGSGNYGYTF	TGTGCCAGTACGGAGGGTTCAGGGAACTATGGCTACACCTTC
TRBV10-3	.	TRBD1	TRBJ1-2	CAISESPGTDYGYTF	TGTGCCATCAGTGAGTCGCCCGGGACAGACTATGGCTACACCTTC
TRBV9	.	TRBD1	TRBJ1-1	CASSPRGRTEAFF	TGTGCCAGCAGCCCCAGGGGGAGGACTGAAGCTTTCTTT
TRBV5-4	.	TRBD1	TRBJ1-2	CASSQGQNYGYTF	TGTGCCAGCAGCCAGGGACAGAACTATGGCTACACCTTC
TRBV29-1	.	TRBD2	TRBJ2-1	CSLGRLAGGQGEQFF	TGCAGCTTAGGCAGACTAGCGGGAGGGCAGGGTGAGCAGTTCTTC
TRBV28	.	.	TRBJ1-3	CASSGRRLSGNTIYF	TGTGCCAGCAGCGGAAGGAGACTCTCTGGAAACACCATATATTTT
TRBV7-3	.	.	TRBJ2-1	CASSQAGTYNEQFF	TGTGCCAGCAGCCAAGCCGGGACCTACAATGAGCAGTTCTTC
TRBV27	.	.	TRBJ2-4	CASRLRGQGASGTLAKNIQYF	TGTGCCAGCAGGTTAAGGGGCCAGGGGGCTAGCGGAACACTAGCCAAAAACATTCAGTACTTC
TRBV7-9	.	.	TRBJ1-1	CASSLTPSTEAFF	TGTGCCAGCAGCTTAACACCCTCCACTGAAGCTTTCTTT
TRBV6-6	.	.	TRBJ1-5	CASSLQGPQHF	TGTGCCAGCAGCCTACAGGGGCCCCAGCATTTT
TRBV30	.	.	TRBJ2-7	CAWSVQDNSYEQYF	TGTGCCTGGAGTGTACAGGACAACTCCTACGAGCAGTACTTC
TRBV29-1	.	.	TRBJ2-7	CSVGGRASSYEQYF	TGCAGCGTTGGAGGCAGGGCTAGCTCCTACGAGCAGTACTTC